This T cell receptor beta chain was found in a study of control samples from healthy donors and cancer patients (dated by TCRdb to 2020 to 2022). The library was built by means of the immunoSEQ multiplex PCR assay. TCRdb retrieved this table from immuneACCESS and kept in-frame rearrangements only. Not all clones are present; in checked studies, unresolved V genes account for under half, and no reason is known for the remainder. This sample gives roughly 84,000 clones in total; roughly 91% of them show up just once. The top ten hold 15% to 20% of the sample. Note on this clone: The clone's antigen remains unknown. The record has no base qualities; no much larger clone is one base away.

This TCR was sampled from a man aged 50-59 years in good health. The sequencing input was blood.

The nucleotides are TGCAGCGTTGAATCAGGGGGAGTCGGCACTGAAGCTTTCTTT. Its product reads: CSVESGGVGTEAFF. The sequence joins TRBV29-1 to TRBJ1-1; TRBD1 agrees with 7 junctional bases. The CDR3 sequence holds 14 residues, the cysteine and phenylalanine included. The read is trimmed to its CDR3 DNA, 42 bases read in frame from base 1. CDR1 is given as SQVTM and CDR2 as ANQGSEA, both from the germline V gene. Ends trimmed: V by 2 bases, J by 4 bases; bases unmatched to a gene: 7.